This record concerns one T cell receptor beta chain sequence. Method: immunoSEQ multiplex PCR; TCRdb's copy keeps in-frame clones and lacks some. Of about 270,000 clones listed, 84% are singletons. V trimming: 0 bases; J trimming: 1 base; junction bases outside the gene matches: 6. There are 16 residues in the CDR3. Germline assignment: CDR1 SGHNT and CDR2 YYREEE (reference sequence). The sample originates from a study of blood T cell repertoires in COVID-19. Study as a whole: Samples of COVID-19 (acute and convalescent) were obtained from the United States, Italy and Spain.

The sequence derives from a human donor in a cohort sampled during active COVID-19. The sample was peripheral blood. The chain recombines TRBV5-4 with TRBJ2-7; TRBD1 matches at 8 bases. CDR3 in amino acids: CASSLDQGALSYEQYF. The DNA of the CDR3 is TGTGCCAGCAGCTTGGATCAGGGGGCTCTGTCCTACGAGCAGTACTTC.